Presented here are 7 T cell receptor beta chains from one specimen sequenced in a study of T cell changes during pregnancy in multiple sclerosis (dated by TCRdb to about 2019). The library was obtained by the immunoSEQ multiplex PCR assay. TCRdb provides this immuneACCESS table in a form limited to in-frame rearrangements. Some clones are lacking; in checked studies, under half of them reflect an unresolved V gene, and why the rest are absent is not known. This sample has tens of thousands of clones in its table, and more than 75% of those were observed once. About 0.58% of the sample lies in the top ten. The sample in question was CD4+ T cells from peripheral blood mononuclear cells, obtained in the first trimester of pregnancy. The receptor set was obtained from a female donor with multiple sclerosis, enrolled in a pregnancy study.

CDR3 DNA sequence: TGTGCCAGCAGTGTGGACAGAGGGTACGAGCAGTACTTC. It codes for CASSVDRGYEQYF. The chain has TRBV28 and TRBJ2-7; tentatively, D is TRBD1 (6 bases). Trimming removed 5 bases at V and 4 bases at J, with 12 bases between. Germline V gene data show CDR1 as MDHEN and CDR2 as SYDVKM. The CDR3 runs to 13 residues.

The V call is TRBV5-1, the J call TRBJ2-5, with a tentative D call TRBD1 (6 bases). Germline CDR1 SGHRS, CDR2 YFSETQ. The CDR3 is made up of 14 amino acids. Trimming removed 0 bases at V and 5 bases at J, with 11 bases between. The CDR3 sequence is CASSLEQGGETQYF. CDR3 coding DNA: TGCGCCAGCAGCTTGGAACAGGGTGGGGAGACCCAGTACTTC.

The chain employs TRBV7-2 and TRBJ2-3; TRBD2 agrees at 13 bases. The junction had 6 bases not matched to a gene; V was cut back by 0 bases and J by 6 bases. The CDR3 has 17 residues. CDR1 and CDR2 from the germline V gene are SGHTA and FQGNSA. Written as DNA, the CDR3 is TGTGCCAGCAGCTTAGCGGGACTAGCGGGAAGGGCCGATACGCAGTATTTT. Translated, it gives CASSLAGLAGRADTQYF.

This clone has only one observation. The genes are TRBV19 and TRBJ1-5, with TRBD1 identical over 7 bases. V trimming: 11 bases; J trimming: 0 bases; junction bases outside the gene matches: 13. The germline gives CDR1 LNHDA, CDR2 SQIVND (reference sequence). The CDR3 totals 16 residues. The CDR3 loop reads CASTGTAYYSNQPQHF. The CDR3 coding sequence is TGTGCCTCTACCGGGACAGCCTACTATAGCAATCAGCCCCAGCATTTT.

The chain employs TRBV19 and TRBJ2-1; D is possibly TRBD1 (6 bases). The germline gives CDR1 LNHDA, CDR2 SQIVND (reference sequence). This CDR3 has 16 amino acids. V was trimmed by 1 base and J by 1 base, leaving 11 bases between them. The CDR3 nucleotides read TGTGCCAGTAGTATAGGGCAGGGGCGTTCCTACAATGAGCAGTTCTTC. It specifies CASSIGQGRSYNEQFF.

In DNA form, the CDR3 reads TGTGCCAGCTCACCGGGGCAGGGGACTTCACCCCTCCACTTT. As protein: CASSPGQGTSPLHF. The chain combines TRBV18 with TRBJ1-6; tentative D call: TRBD1 (6 bases). Germline V gene lookup returns CDR1 KGHSH and CDR2 LQKENI. The CDR3 spans 14 residues. V was shortened by 3 bases and J by 9 bases, with 12 bases between the two germline ends.

The rearrangement links TRBV4-2 to TRBJ1-2; a weak D match, TRBD1 (5 bases). The V gene lost 1 base and the J gene lost 8 bases, with 14 bases spanning the gap. CDR3 length: 14 residues. From germline, CDR1 is LGHNA and CDR2 YNFKEQ. CDR3 coding DNA: TGTGCCAGCAGCCAAGTAGGGGCGAGCAGAGGCTACACCTTC. Amino acids: CASSQVGASRGYTF.